Below are 27 T cell receptor beta chains sequenced from a single sample in a study of identical twins. One entry per CDR3 protein results from TCRdb running MiXCR on the 5' RACE reads. The table has about 810,000 distinct CDR3 sequences, roughly an eighth seen once. A further study also used this sample, focusing on yellow fever vaccine responses in identical twins.

Material: PBMCs. Every receptor here comes from a woman under 30 in good health.

This clonotype was seen many times. The chain recombines TRBV5-1 with TRBJ2-1, with 10 bases aligning to TRBD2. The J segment lost 6 bases and the V segment lost 5 bases, leaving 8 bases of the junction unmatched. This CDR3 has 15 amino acids. Germline-derived CDR1 and CDR2 are SGHRS and YFSETQ. This CDR3 is CASSLTSGIGNEQFF. The CDR3 DNA sequence: TGCGCCAGCAGTTTAACTAGCGGGATCGGCAATGAGCAGTTCTTC.

This clonotype was recorded at least ten times. V usage is TRBV5-1 and J usage is TRBJ2-1, with 10 bases matching TRBD2. Trimming removed 0 bases from V and 1 base from J; junction bases left unmatched: 7. CDR1 is SGHRS, CDR2 YFSETQ, per germline. This CDR3 is built from 18 residues. CDR3 in amino acids: CASSLVGLAGESYNEQFF. The CDR3 nucleotides read TGCGCCAGCAGCTTGGTTGGGCTAGCGGGGGAGTCCTACAATGAGCAGTTCTTC.

This clonotype was counted at least ten times. The chain has TRBV20-1 and TRBJ1-3; D may be TRBD1 (5 bases). Germline loops: CDR1 DFQATT, CDR2 SNEGSKA (reference sequence). The CDR3 spans 14 residues. V lost 0 bases to trimming and J lost 8 bases, with 14 bases between them. The DNA of the CDR3 is TGCAGTGCTAGAGATCGGCGAGGGGCGGACACCATATATTTT. Translated: CSARDRRGADTIYF.

This clonotype was counted at least ten times. The chain combines TRBV20-1 with TRBJ2-1, with D possibly matching TRBD2 (5 bases). Trimming stripped 5 bases from V and 5 bases from J, with 16 bases between. The CDR3 length is 14 residues. The germline gives CDR1 DFQATT, CDR2 SNEGSKA (reference sequence). The CDR3 is CSAHSGAANNEQFF. As DNA, the CDR3 is TGCAGTGCTCACAGCGGAGCGGCAAACAATGAGCAGTTCTTC.

The CDR3 region has the DNA TGTGCCAGCAGTCCGATCGGGACAGCCTACGAGCAGTACGTC. Protein sequence: CASSPIGTAYEQYV. The chain links TRBV28 to TRBJ2-7, with 7 bases that match TRBD1. This CDR3 has 14 amino acids. Trimming at V came to 5 bases and at J to 2 bases, leaving 6 bases not matched to a gene. In germline, CDR1 is MDHEN, CDR2 SYDVKM.

The rearrangement uses TRBV18 and TRBJ2-7; 9 positions agree with TRBD1. This CDR3 region has 15 residues. Looked up from germline, CDR1 is KGHSH and CDR2 is LQKENI. V lost 2 bases, J lost 2 bases, and 4 bases stayed unmatched. As DNA, the CDR3 is TGTGCCAGCTCACCAGGACAGGGGCCGACCTACGAGCAGTACTTC. Its protein product is CASSPGQGPTYEQYF. Combining the CDR3 with reference TRBV18 and TRBJ2-7 gives the whole variable domain NAGVMQNPRHLVRRRGQEARLRCSPMKGHSHVYWYRQLPEEGLKFMVYLQKENIIDESGMPKERFSAEFPKEGPSILRIQQVVRGDSAAYFCASSPGQGPTYEQYFGPGTRLTVT.

This clonotype was counted at least ten times. The CDR3 region is CAGPIGPHF. DNA of the CDR3: TGTGCCGGACCGATAGGACCCCACTTT. This chain links TRBV10-3 with TRBJ1-6; D uncertain. V was clipped by 11 bases and J by 18 bases, with 14 bases between them. This CDR3 spans 9 amino acids. CDR1 ENHRY and CDR2 SYGVKD come from the germline V gene.

This clonotype was recorded a few times. This chain uses TRBV7-2 with TRBJ2-1; 7 nucleotides agree with TRBD2. The CDR3 is 15 residues long. Germline assignment: CDR1 SGHTA and CDR2 FQGNSA. V trimming: 1 base; J trimming: 7 bases; junction bases outside the gene matches: 7. The CDR3 coding sequence is TGTGCCAGCAGCTTAGTCGCGGGGGTGAGAAATGAGCAGTTCTTC. Its translation is CASSLVAGVRNEQFF. Together with reference TRBV7-2 and TRBJ2-1, the CDR3 gives the full variable domain: GAGVSQSPSNKVTEKGKDVELRCDPISGHTALYWYRQSLGQGLEFLIYFQGNSAPDKSGLPSDRFSAERTGGSVSTLTIQRTQQEDSAVYLCASSLVAGVRNEQFFGPGTRLTVL.

The chain carries TRBV29-1 and TRBJ2-7; 9 positions agree with TRBD2. CDR3 length: 18 residues. With V trimmed by 2 bases and J by 0 bases, 14 bases remained unmatched. The germline CDR1 and CDR2 sequences are SQVTM and ANQGSEA. CDR3: CSVEKQTSGGPSSYEQYF. CDR3 DNA: TGCAGCGTTGAAAAACAGACTAGCGGAGGGCCTAGCTCCTACGAGCAGTACTTC.

This sequence joins TRBV4-1 and TRBJ1-2; unclear D gene. V was cut by 3 bases and J by 8 bases, with 22 bases left in between. The CDR3 extends over 16 amino acids. In germline, CDR1 is MGHRA, CDR2 YSYEKL. CDR3 sequence (DNA): TGCGCCAGCAGCCACGCCCAATTGAGCTCAGCTAGGGGCTACACCTTC. Translation: CASSHAQLSSARGYTF.

This chain joins TRBV12-3 or TRBV12-4 and TRBJ1-2; 7 bases match TRBD1. The CDR3 runs 14 residues. Trimming cost V 5 bases and J 7 bases; bases outside gene matches: 10. The CDR3 DNA sequence: TGTGCCAGCAGTAAACCCACAGGGGTTATTGGCTACACCTTC. Translation gives CASSKPTGVIGYTF.

The J gene is TRBJ1-5, the V gene TRBV4-1; 7 positions match TRBD1. Germline V gene lookup returns CDR1 MGHRA and CDR2 YSYEKL. This CDR3 is 14 amino acids long. V lost 1 base, J lost 5 bases, and 2 bases stayed unmatched. The CDR3 region is CASSQGQGYQPQHF. CDR3 nucleotides: TGCGCCAGCAGCCAAGGACAGGGTTATCAGCCCCAGCATTTT.

This clonotype was counted a few times. The gene calls are TRBV4-2 and TRBJ2-3, with TRBD1 matching 9 bases. This CDR3 has 13 amino acids. Germline lookup yields CDR1 LGHNA and CDR2 YNFKEQ. V gave up 2 bases and J gave up 8 bases; unmatched junction bases: 2. This chain's CDR3 is CASSQTGGSTQYF. In DNA, the CDR3 is TGTGCCAGCAGCCAAACAGGGGGCAGTACGCAGTATTTT.

This clonotype has just a few counts. The rearrangement uses TRBV20-1 and TRBJ2-3; D gene unclear. From germline, CDR1 is DFQATT and CDR2 SNEGSKA (reference sequence). V lost 4 bases, J lost 2 bases, and 10 bases lay in between. The CDR3 spans 13 residues. The CDR3 DNA reads TGCAGTGCTATCCCTGACCCCACAGATACGCAGTATTTT. It encodes CSAIPDPTDTQYF.

This clonotype was picked up many times. The rearrangement uses TRBV27 and TRBJ2-7; TRBD1 is a possible D gene (6 bases). CDR1 and CDR2 from the germline V gene are MNHEY and SMNVEV (reference sequence). V was clipped by 3 bases and J by 0 bases, with 15 bases between them. CDR3 length: 16 residues. In DNA form, the CDR3 reads TGTGCCAGCAGTTTTTCACAGGGTTCCCTCTCCTACGAGCAGTACTTC. Protein product: CASSFSQGSLSYEQYF.

This chain connects TRBV5-1 to TRBJ1-1; D remains ambiguous. Between the trimmed V and J ends, which lost 4 bases and 4 bases, there was a span of 11 bases. This CDR3 has 13 amino acids. Germline CDR1 reads SGHRS; CDR2 reads YFSETQ. The CDR3 DNA reads TGCGCCAGCAGCCTACTCTCCGCCACTGAAGCTTTCTTT. This translates into CASSLLSATEAFF. Full variable domain (missing parts from reference TRBV5-1 and TRBJ1-1): KAGVTQTPRYLIKTRGQQVTLSCSPISGHRSVSWYQQTPGQGLQFLFEYFSETQRNKGNFPGRFSGRQFSNSRSEMNVSTLELGDSALYLCASSLLSATEAFFGQGTRLTVV.

This clonotype was seen a handful of times. V and J are TRBV5-1 and TRBJ2-7, with 8 bases lining up with TRBD1. V trimming: 10 bases; J trimming: 0 bases; junction bases outside the gene matches: 6. CDR3 length equals 13 residues. Germline lookup yields CDR1 SGHRS and CDR2 YFSETQ. This CDR3 is CASGQDSSYEQYF. In nucleotides, the CDR3 is TGCGCCTCGGGACAGGACAGCTCCTACGAGCAGTACTTC.

The sample holds many counts of this clonotype. The chain couples TRBV7-9 to TRBJ1-4; 8 bases map to TRBD1. The V gene end was trimmed by 5 bases and the J gene end by 8 bases; junction bases not matched to a gene: 7. The CDR3 runs 14 residues. The germline V gene has CDR1 SEHNR and CDR2 FQNEAQ (reference sequence). This chain's CDR3 is CASSQTGGREKLFF. In nucleotides, the CDR3 is TGTGCCAGCAGCCAAACAGGGGGACGGGAAAAACTGTTTTTT.

This clonotype was seen many times. V usage is TRBV27 and J usage is TRBJ1-1; D is unclear. Trimming removed 3 bases from V and 5 bases from J, with 13 bases in between. The CDR3 loop spans 14 amino acids. Germline-derived CDR1 and CDR2 are MNHEY and SMNVEV (reference sequence). CDR3 region: CASSFLGSGTEAFF. DNA of the CDR3: TGTGCCAGCAGTTTTCTGGGGTCGGGGACTGAAGCTTTCTTT.

This clonotype was counted only a few times. The chain is built from TRBV6-5 and TRBJ2-1, with 7 bases that match TRBD2. The V and J ends lost 4 bases and 2 bases, in that order; junction bases with no gene match: 8. CDR3 length: 16 amino acids. Germline assignment: CDR1 MNHEY and CDR2 SVGAGI. CDR3 nucleotides: TGTGCCAGCAGTTTTGTAGGCCTAGCGGCCTACAATGAGCAGTTCTTC. This sequence encodes CASSFVGLAAYNEQFF.

This clonotype was detected ten times or more. V is TRBV10-3 and J is TRBJ2-3; unclear D gene. The ends were cut back, 10 bases at V and 2 bases at J, with 7 bases in the middle. CDR1 is ENHRY and CDR2 is SYGVKD in the germline V gene. The CDR3 has 11 amino acids. For the CDR3, the DNA is TGTGCCACTACCGACACAGATACGCAGTATTTT. Protein: CATTDTDTQYF.

This chain joins TRBV12-3 or TRBV12-4 and TRBJ1-1; 7 bases are shared with TRBD1. The V segment lost 6 bases and the J segment 0 bases; nucleotides outside the gene matches: 10. CDR3 size: 16 residues. The CDR3 sequence is CASSRRRGHMNTEAFF. The CDR3 DNA sequence: TGTGCCAGCAGCCGGAGGAGGGGGCACATGAACACTGAAGCTTTCTTT.

This clonotype was observed a handful of times. The V gene is TRBV4-1, the J gene TRBJ2-4; 10 nucleotides agree with TRBD2. Per germline, CDR1 MGHRA and CDR2 YSYEKL. V shed 3 bases, J shed 0 bases, and the junction held 5 bases outside the gene matches. This CDR3 is 17 amino acids long. The DNA for the CDR3 is TGCGCCAGCAGCCACGGACTAGCGGATATAGCCAAAAACATTCAGTACTTC. Amino acid sequence: CASSHGLADIAKNIQYF.

The rearrangement joins TRBV6-5 to TRBJ1-1; maybe TRBD1 (5 bases). V dropped 1 base and J dropped 1 base, with 13 bases sitting between them. CDR3 length: 16 amino acids. Germline values: CDR1 MNHEY, CDR2 SVGAGI. The CDR3 DNA sequence: TGTGCCAGCAGTTACTGGGGCGGGGGTGGGAACACTGAAGCTTTCTTT. Protein: CASSYWGGGGNTEAFF.

This clonotype was observed at least ten times. This chain joins TRBV20-1 and TRBJ1-1; no clear D gene. The CDR3 spans 14 residues. V lost 3 bases, J lost 8 bases, and 19 bases lay in between. Germline V CDR1 and CDR2: DFQATT, SNEGSKA (reference sequence). The CDR3 sequence is CSASSGPEVGEAFF. For the CDR3, the DNA is TGCAGTGCTAGCTCCGGACCAGAAGTCGGCGAAGCTTTCTTT.

This clonotype was seen at least ten times. The gene calls are TRBV7-2 and TRBJ2-5, with 10 bases lining up with TRBD2. CDR1 and CDR2 from the germline V gene are SGHTA and FQGNSA. CDR3 length: 14 residues. Germline trimming cut 2 bases from V and 5 bases from J; bases unmatched to any gene: 2. CDR3: CASSLSGRGETQYF. The CDR3, as DNA: TGTGCCAGCAGCTTAAGCGGGAGGGGTGAGACCCAGTACTTC.

J is TRBJ2-7 and V is TRBV20-1; 7 bases are a match to TRBD1. The J segment lost 3 bases and the V segment lost 4 bases, leaving 9 bases of the junction unmatched. CDR1 is DFQATT and CDR2 is SNEGSKA in the germline V gene (reference sequence). This CDR3 has 14 residues. The CDR3 protein is CSANFGQDLYEQYF. CDR3 bases: TGCAGTGCTAATTTTGGACAGGACCTCTACGAGCAGTACTTC.